The clone carrying this TCR beta chain appeared many times. CDR1 is SNHLY and CDR2 is FYNNEI in the germline V gene. The V and J ends lost 7 bases and 6 bases respectively, with 11 bases between them. The length of the CDR3 is 12 residues. The data derive from a study of blood T cell repertoires in COVID-19. Study-level background: Acute-phase and convalescent COVID-19 samples originated in the United States, Italy and Spain. Nucleic acid was either cDNA or gDNA, and it came from T cells, B-cell-depleted T cells, or PBMCs.

Authors' analysis steps: Using reference gene primer amplification, nucleated cell counts were estimated. Libraries were prepared by immunoSEQ multiplex PCR; TCRdb keeps only in-frame clonotypes and omits some of them. The V and J calls and clone size were taken over from that table, and D and trimming were inferred from the DNA. Of fewer than 75,000 clones in the sample, 90% were seen once. J is TRBJ2-3 and V is TRBV2; possibly TRBD2 for D (5 bases). What was sequenced was peripheral blood. This TCR was recovered from a human donor in a cohort sampled during active COVID-19. For the CDR3, the DNA is TGTGCCAGCAACCTAGCAACTGATACGCAGTATTTT. Its translation: CASNLATDTQYF.